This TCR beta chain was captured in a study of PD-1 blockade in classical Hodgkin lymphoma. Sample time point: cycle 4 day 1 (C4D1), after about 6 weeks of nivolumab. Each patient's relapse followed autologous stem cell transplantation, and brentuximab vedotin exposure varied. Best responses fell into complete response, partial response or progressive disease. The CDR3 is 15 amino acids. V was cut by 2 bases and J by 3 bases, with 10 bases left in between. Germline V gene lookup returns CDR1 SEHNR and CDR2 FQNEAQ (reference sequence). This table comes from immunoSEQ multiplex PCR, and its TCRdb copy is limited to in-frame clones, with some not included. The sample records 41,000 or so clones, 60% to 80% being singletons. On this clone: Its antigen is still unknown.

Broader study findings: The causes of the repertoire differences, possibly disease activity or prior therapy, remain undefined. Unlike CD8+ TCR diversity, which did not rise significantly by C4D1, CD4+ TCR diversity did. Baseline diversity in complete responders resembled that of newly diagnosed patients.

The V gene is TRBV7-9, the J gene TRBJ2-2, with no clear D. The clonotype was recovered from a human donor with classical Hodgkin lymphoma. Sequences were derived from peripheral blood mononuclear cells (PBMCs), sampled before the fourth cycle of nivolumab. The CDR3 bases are TGTGCCAGCAGCTTATTCTCCGAAGACACCGGGGAGCTGTTTTTT. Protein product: CASSLFSEDTGELFF.